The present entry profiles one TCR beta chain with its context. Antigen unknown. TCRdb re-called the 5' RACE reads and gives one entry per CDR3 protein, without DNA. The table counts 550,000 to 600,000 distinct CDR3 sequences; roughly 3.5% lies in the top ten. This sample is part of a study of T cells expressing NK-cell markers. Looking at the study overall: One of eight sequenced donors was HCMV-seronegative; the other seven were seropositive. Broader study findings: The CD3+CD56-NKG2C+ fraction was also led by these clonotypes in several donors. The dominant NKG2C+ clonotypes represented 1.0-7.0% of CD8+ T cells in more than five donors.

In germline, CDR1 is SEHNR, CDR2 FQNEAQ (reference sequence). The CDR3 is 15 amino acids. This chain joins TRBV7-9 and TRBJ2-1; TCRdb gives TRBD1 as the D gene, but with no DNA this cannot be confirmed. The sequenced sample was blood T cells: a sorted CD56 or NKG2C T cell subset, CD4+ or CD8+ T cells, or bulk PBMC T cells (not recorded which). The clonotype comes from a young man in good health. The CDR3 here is CASSLEQGVNNEQFF.